The entry below describes one T cell receptor beta chain. This record comes from a study of shared clonotypes between healthy human individuals. With 1 base removed from V and 7 bases from J, the gap between germline ends came to 14 bases. The CDR3 is 14 amino acids. CDR1 SGHVS and CDR2 FQNEAQ come from the germline V gene. TCRdb's table, derived via immunoSEQ multiplex PCR, lists solely in-frame clones and lacks some. The sample carries approximately 2.3 million clones, 90% to 95% recorded once. The receptor was derived from a man aged 18 to 30 in good health. Some clones in this sample may be carry-over from other donors' samples. J is TRBJ2-7 and V is TRBV7-8, with D perhaps matching TRBD2 (5 bases). Sequenced input: naive CD4+ T cells from PBMCs. As to subset: CD45RA+ positively selected. This CDR3 is CASSLVSGWSEQYF. The CDR3 DNA reads as TGTGCCAGCAGCTTAGTTTCGGGATGGAGTGAGCAGTACTTC.